The 24 T cell receptor beta chains given below trace back to one sample, sequenced in a study of OX40 agonist ivuxolimab in advanced cancers. The data were produced by immunoSEQ multiplex PCR, yet TCRdb's version contains in-frame clones alone and is incomplete. The top ten clones hold about 0.67% of a sample with 90,000 to 120,000 clones, approximately 90% of them seen once. The material sequenced was CD4+ or CD8+ T cells sorted from blood, taken in a trial of the OX40 agonist ivuxolimab. The source of these receptors is an adult with an advanced solid tumor such as melanoma, head and neck, liver or kidney cancer.

The chain is built from TRBV5-1 and TRBJ1-1; D is unclear. Trimming stripped 0 bases from V and 4 bases from J, with 10 bases between. Germline V gives CDR1 SGHRS, CDR2 YFSETQ. This CDR3 has 14 residues. The DNA of the CDR3 is TGCGCCAGCAGCTTGGTGGCGGTGGGCACTGAAGCTTTCTTT. Protein sequence: CASSLVAVGTEAFF.

The chain combines TRBV7-3 with TRBJ2-3; no definite D call. Trimming removed 5 bases from V and 2 bases from J, with 5 bases in between. This CDR3 spans 12 amino acids. Germline values: CDR1 SGHTA, CDR2 FQGTGA. In nucleotides, the CDR3 is TGTGCCAGCAGCCAAATCACAGATACGCAGTATTTT. Amino acids: CASSQITDTQYF.

The CDR3 bases are TGTGCCAGCAGCGTAAGTTCGGGGCAGCCCCAGCATTTT. It yields the protein CASSVSSGQPQHF. The rearrangement links TRBV9 to TRBJ1-5; D remains ambiguous. This CDR3 comprises 13 residues. CDR1 SGDLS and CDR2 YYNGEE come from the germline V gene. V lost 1 base and J 7 bases, leaving 9 bases between the germline ends. The variable domain in full, with the rest retrieved from reference TRBV9 and TRBJ1-5, is DSGVTQTPKHLITATGQRVTLRCSPRSGDLSVYWYQQSLDQGLQFLIQYYNGEERAKGNILERFSAQQFPDLHSELNLSSLELGDSALYFCASSVSSGQPQHFGDGTRLSIL.

The J gene is TRBJ1-1, the V gene TRBV5-1, with 8 positions matching TRBD1. With V trimmed by 3 bases and J by 2 bases, 6 bases remained unmatched. This CDR3 comprises 15 residues. Germline CDR1 reads SGHRS; CDR2 reads YFSETQ. The CDR3 loop reads CASSWGQDLNTEAFF. CDR3 DNA sequence: TGCGCCAGCAGCTGGGGACAGGACCTAAACACTGAAGCTTTCTTT.

This clone has only one observation. The gene calls are TRBV30 and TRBJ1-6; D unclear. V lost 2 bases and J 4 bases, leaving 9 bases between the germline ends. Germline CDR1 reads GTSNPN; CDR2 reads SVGIG (reference sequence). The CDR3 length is 14 residues. The CDR3 sequence is CAWSQQPYNSPLHF. Here the CDR3 DNA reads TGTGCCTGGAGTCAGCAGCCATATAATTCACCCCTCCACTTT.

V usage is TRBV11-3 and J usage is TRBJ2-3; D is unresolved. Germline CDR1 SGHNT, CDR2 YENEEA. Trimming shortened V by 7 bases and J by 2 bases, and 13 bases separated the two germline ends. This CDR3 is 14 amino acids long. This CDR3 is CASIPSQNTDTQYF. The CDR3 DNA is TGTGCCAGCATCCCGTCGCAAAACACAGATACGCAGTATTTT.

The rearrangement uses TRBV4-2 and TRBJ1-2, with 7 bases that match TRBD1. CDR1 and CDR2 from the germline V gene are LGHNA and YNFKEQ. V lost 4 bases to trimming and J lost 2 bases; unmatched junction nucleotides: 10. CDR3 length: 16 amino acids. CDR3 in DNA: TGTGCCAGCAGCCCTTCCTCCGGGACAGCAAACTATGGCTACACCTTC. It codes for CASSPSSGTANYGYTF.

Concerning this clone: Other nucleotide sequences in the sample specify the same CDR3. The chain carries TRBV5-1 and TRBJ1-5; D gene uncertain. The germline V gene has CDR1 SGHRS and CDR2 YFSETQ. The V end lost 4 bases, the J end lost 4 bases, and 9 bases lay between the germline ends. This CDR3 is 13 amino acids long. The chain's CDR3 is CASSPDPNQPQHF. The DNA of the CDR3 is TGCGCCAGCAGCCCCGACCCGAATCAGCCCCAGCATTTT.

J is TRBJ1-1 and V is TRBV5-1; tentatively, D is TRBD1 (6 bases). CDR1 is SGHRS, CDR2 YFSETQ, per germline. The germline V and J ends were trimmed by 2 bases and 11 bases, with 10 bases remaining between them. The length of the CDR3 is 11 residues. Here the CDR3 DNA reads TGCGCCAGCAGCTTCCGGGGGGCGGCTTTCTTT. Amino acid sequence: CASSFRGAAFF.

V gene TRBV7-2 combines with J gene TRBJ1-4; D ambiguous. CDR3 length: 14 amino acids. Germline V gives CDR1 SGHTA, CDR2 FQGNSA. The V end lost 5 bases, the J end lost 5 bases, and 12 bases lay between the germline ends. In DNA, the CDR3 is TGTGCCAGCAGCCGTCCAAGAGGGAATGAAAAACTGTTTTTT. Amino acid sequence: CASSRPRGNEKLFF.

V is TRBV19 and J is TRBJ2-7; 9 bases are a match to TRBD2. The CDR3 runs to 13 residues. V was clipped by 5 bases and J by 5 bases; unmatched bases: 4. Germline CDR1 LNHDA, CDR2 SQIVND (reference sequence). CDR3 residues: CASSSLAGHEQYF. The CDR3 coding sequence is TGTGCCAGTAGTTCACTAGCGGGCCACGAGCAGTACTTC.

V and J are TRBV6-5 and TRBJ1-3; TRBD1 might be the D (5 bases). Germline V CDR1 and CDR2: MNHEY, SVGAGI. Trimming took 5 bases from V and 0 from J, leaving 11 bases between them. The CDR3 runs 15 residues. CDR3 DNA: TGTGCCAGCAGTCTGGACACCGGCTCTGGAAACACCATATATTTT. Amino acid sequence: CASSLDTGSGNTIYF.

The rearrangement joins TRBV5-1 to TRBJ1-2; D perhaps matches TRBD1 (6 bases). The CDR3 sequence is 14 residues long. V was cut by 0 bases and J by 8 bases, with 14 bases left in between. The germline gives CDR1 SGHRS, CDR2 YFSETQ. CDR3 protein: CASSLESAGAGYTF. CDR3 DNA sequence: TGCGCCAGCAGCTTGGAGTCGGCGGGGGCCGGCTACACCTTC.

This clone was found once. The chain recombines TRBV19 with TRBJ2-1; 7 bases line up with TRBD2. The germline CDR1 and CDR2 sequences are LNHDA and SQIVND (reference sequence). The CDR3 runs 14 residues. Unmatched junction bases numbered 8, after V lost 8 bases and J lost 4 bases. The CDR3 loop reads CASAARREYNEQFF. For the CDR3, the DNA is TGTGCCAGTGCGGCGAGGCGGGAGTACAATGAGCAGTTCTTC.

The chain uses TRBV11-1 and TRBJ2-1, with D possibly TRBD2 on 6 matching bases. Germline loops: CDR1 SGHAT, CDR2 FQDESV (reference sequence). Trimming shortened V by 4 bases and J by 4 bases, and 14 bases separated the two germline ends. This CDR3 region has 15 residues. CDR3: CASSSPRGTYNEQFF. The CDR3 DNA follows: TGTGCCAGCAGCTCCCCCCGCGGGACTTACAATGAGCAGTTCTTC.

The chain is built from TRBV28 and TRBJ2-2; 8 nucleotides agree with TRBD1. This CDR3 region has 15 residues. The V and J ends lost 1 base and 7 bases, in that order; junction bases with no gene match: 5. The V gene's germline CDR1 is MDHEN and CDR2 SYDVKM. For the CDR3, the DNA is TGTGCCAGCAGTTTATTAGTAGGACAGGGCGGGGAGCTGTTTTTT. The encoded protein is CASSLLVGQGGELFF.

The CDR3 nucleotides read TGTGCCAGCAGCTTGAACGGGGATACGCAGTATTTT. It codes for CASSLNGDTQYF. V and J are TRBV11-2 and TRBJ2-3; no clear D gene. CDR3 length: 12 residues. CDR1 is SGHAT and CDR2 is FQNNGV in the germline V gene. Trimming removed 3 bases at V and 6 bases at J, with 7 bases between.

The J gene is TRBJ1-2, the V gene TRBV6-1; no reliable D call. This CDR3 spans 13 amino acids. V dropped 5 bases and J dropped 3 bases, with 10 bases sitting between them. The germline CDR1 and CDR2 sequences are MNHNS and SASEGT. The DNA for the CDR3 is TGTGCCAGCAGTCCCCAGTCAGACTATGGCTACACCTTC. Its protein is CASSPQSDYGYTF.

V and J are TRBV6-5 and TRBJ2-1; D not resolved. CDR3 length: 12 amino acids. The germline gives CDR1 MNHEY, CDR2 SVGAGI. V lost 0 bases, J lost 7 bases, and 4 bases lay in between. The chain's CDR3 is CASSYSWNEQFF. In DNA form, the CDR3 reads TGTGCCAGCAGTTACTCATGGAATGAGCAGTTCTTC.

The rearrangement links TRBV27 to TRBJ2-7; 11 bases line up with TRBD2. The CDR3 sequence is 14 residues long. Germline CDR1 and CDR2: MNHEY and SMNVEV (reference sequence). Unmatched junction bases numbered 10, after V lost 5 bases and J lost 10 bases. This CDR3 is CASSRVAGGPSQYF. For the CDR3, the DNA is TGTGCCAGCAGTCGGGTAGCGGGAGGGCCCAGTCAGTACTTC.

The chain is built from TRBV7-9 and TRBJ1-2, with 7 bases identical to TRBD1. Germline CDR1 and CDR2: SEHNR and FQNEAQ (reference sequence). The CDR3 contains 12 residues. The J segment lost 7 bases and the V segment lost 5 bases, leaving 4 bases of the junction unmatched. CDR3: CASSHSGGGYTF. For the CDR3, the DNA is TGTGCCAGCAGCCATTCAGGGGGTGGCTACACCTTC.

This chain joins TRBV15 and TRBJ2-1; 10 bases are a match to TRBD2. The CDR3 is 15 residues long. Per germline, CDR1 LNHNV and CDR2 YYDKDF (reference sequence). Trimming at V came to 2 bases and at J to 5 bases, leaving 3 bases not matched to a gene. Here the CDR3 reads CATSRPSGGNNEQFF. The DNA for the CDR3 is TGTGCCACCAGCAGACCTAGCGGGGGTAACAATGAGCAGTTCTTC.

This CDR3 reads CASSLRGGRTNEKLFF. In DNA form, the CDR3 reads TGTGCCAGCAGCCTCAGGGGGGGAAGAACTAATGAAAAACTGTTTTTT. The chain recombines TRBV27 with TRBJ1-4; 7 bases line up with TRBD1. After removal of 6 bases from V and 1 base from J, the junction contained 8 bases not matched to a gene. The CDR3 has 16 residues. Germline CDR1 reads MNHEY; CDR2 reads SMNVEV (reference sequence).

The chain is built from TRBV11-2 and TRBJ1-2, with D unresolved. The length of the CDR3 is 15 residues. Trimming took off 6 bases at V and 2 bases at J, with 16 bases between the two ends. Looked up from germline, CDR1 is SGHAT and CDR2 is FQNNGV. The CDR3 is CASSGLNPSNYGYTF. CDR3 coding DNA: TGTGCCAGCAGTGGGTTGAACCCTTCAAACTATGGCTACACCTTC.